These 16 T cell receptor beta chains came from one sample sequenced in a study of blood T cell repertoires in COVID-19. Sequencing was performed with immunoSEQ multiplex PCR; in TCRdb, only in-frame clones are kept and a portion is missing. The sample records about 51,000 clones, around 84% being singletons. Sequenced sample: peripheral blood. The receptors here all came from a man aged 80 or over with active COVID-19.

The chain joins TRBV11-2 to TRBJ2-7; no firm D call. Germline loops: CDR1 SGHAT, CDR2 FQNNGV. This CDR3 contains 14 residues. Trimming shortened V by 4 bases and J by 0 bases, and 10 bases separated the two germline ends. The CDR3: CASSSNQDSYEQYF. The CDR3 region has the DNA TGTGCCAGCAGCTCTAATCAGGACTCCTACGAGCAGTACTTC.

The V gene is TRBV3-1 (or the pseudogene TRBV3-2), the J gene TRBJ1-5; possible D gene TRBD1, 5 bases. Trimming shortened V by 1 base and J by 3 bases, and 7 bases separated the two germline ends. Germline CDR1 LGHDT, CDR2 YNNKEL (reference sequence). CDR3 length equals 14 residues. CDR3 DNA: TGTGCCAGCAGCCAAGCAGGGAACAATCAGCCCCAGCATTTT. Amino acids: CASSQAGNNQPQHF.

This rearrangement joins TRBV5-1 to TRBJ2-7; TRBD2 matches at 13 bases. The CDR3 contains 16 residues. The ends lost 0 bases at V and 1 base at J; junction bases unmatched: 1. Germline CDR1 is SGHRS and CDR2 is YFSETQ. The chain's CDR3 is CASSLEGLAGSYEQYF. Written as DNA, the CDR3 is TGCGCCAGCAGCTTGGAGGGACTAGCGGGGTCCTACGAGCAGTACTTC.

This chain uses TRBV6-6 with TRBJ2-1, with TRBD1 matching over 8 bases. V lost 4 bases, J lost 8 bases, and 7 bases stayed unmatched. Per the germline V gene, CDR1 is MNHNY and CDR2 is SVGAGI (reference sequence). The CDR3 has 14 residues. The CDR3 region is CASSFRGQEDEQFF. In nucleotides, the CDR3 is TGTGCCAGCAGTTTCCGGGGACAGGAGGATGAGCAGTTCTTC.

This clone was seen a single time. This chain joins TRBV5-4 and TRBJ2-1; tentative D call: TRBD1 (5 bases). This CDR3 spans 12 amino acids. V was shortened by 2 bases and J by 12 bases, with 12 bases between the two germline ends. In germline, CDR1 is SGHNT, CDR2 YYREEE (reference sequence). CDR3: CASSLNQGGQFF. The CDR3 region has the DNA TGTGCCAGCAGCTTAAACCAGGGCGGGCAGTTCTTC.

This CDR3 is CASSLYGTGVQPQHF. The CDR3 nucleotides read TGTGCCAGCAGTTTATACGGGACAGGCGTTCAGCCCCAGCATTTT. The rearrangement links TRBV28 to TRBJ1-5; 8 bases map to TRBD1. The junction had 5 bases not matched to a gene; V was cut back by 1 base and J by 6 bases. The germline gives CDR1 MDHEN, CDR2 SYDVKM. The CDR3 loop spans 15 amino acids.

The genes are TRBV19 and TRBJ2-7; 7 positions match TRBD2. Per germline, CDR1 LNHDA and CDR2 SQIVND (reference sequence). The CDR3 covers 15 residues. V lost 8 bases to trimming and J lost 2 bases; unmatched junction nucleotides: 12. In DNA form, the CDR3 reads TGTGCCAGTGCCTCAGTGGGCGGGACTACCTACGAGCAGTACTTC. As protein: CASASVGGTTYEQYF.

V is TRBV4-3 and J is TRBJ2-1; no firm D call. Trimming removed 3 bases from V and 4 bases from J, with 7 bases in between. The CDR3 runs to 13 residues. Germline V gene sequence: CDR1 LGHNA, CDR2 YSLEER. The DNA of the CDR3 is TGCGCCAGCAGCCAGGTTGCGTACAATGAGCAGTTCTTC. Translation gives CASSQVAYNEQFF.

The genes are TRBV7-2 and TRBJ2-1; the D is unclear. Germline values: CDR1 SGHTA, CDR2 FQGNSA. The CDR3 is 13 amino acids. Trimming stripped 1 base from V and 7 bases from J, with 8 bases between. CDR3 coding DNA: TGTGCCAGCAGCTTAGTTCAACAAAATGAGCAGTTCTTC. It specifies CASSLVQQNEQFF.

This chain uses TRBV27 with TRBJ1-6; TRBD1 aligns across 8 bases. The CDR3 is 14 residues long. The junction had 3 bases not matched to a gene; V was cut back by 5 bases and J by 6 bases. Per germline, CDR1 MNHEY and CDR2 SMNVEV (reference sequence). CDR3 sequence (DNA): TGTGCCAGCAGTCCCAGGGGGCCTAATTCACCCCTCCACTTT. This encodes CASSPRGPNSPLHF.

The chain uses TRBV15 and TRBJ2-1, with D tentatively TRBD1 (5 bases). Germline CDR1 is LNHNV and CDR2 is YYDKDF (reference sequence). The CDR3 runs 15 residues. Trimming took 0 bases from V and 7 from J, leaving 13 bases between them. The CDR3 DNA sequence: TGTGCCACCAGCAGAGATCTTCCAGGGCGTAATGAGCAGTTCTTC. Its protein is CATSRDLPGRNEQFF.

The rearrangement links TRBV15 to TRBJ2-1; 8 nucleotides line up with TRBD2. CDR3 length: 16 residues. The trim removed 1 base at V and 1 base at J, leaving 3 bases unmatched. The V gene's germline CDR1 is LNHNV and CDR2 YYDKDF (reference sequence). CDR3 bases: TGTGCCACCAGCAGAGCCTCGGGGGGGTCCTACAATGAGCAGTTCTTC. Translation: CATSRASGGSYNEQFF.

The sample holds a few counts of this clone. V and J are TRBV7-2 and TRBJ2-5; a weak D match, TRBD2 (6 bases). In germline, CDR1 is SGHTA, CDR2 FQGNSA. The CDR3 spans 14 residues. The V end lost 3 bases, the J end lost 3 bases, and 11 bases lay between the germline ends. The CDR3 coding sequence is TGTGCCAGCAGCTTTGCCCCGGGAGAAGAGACCCAGTACTTC. Protein sequence: CASSFAPGEETQYF.

The gene calls are TRBV12-3 or TRBV12-4 and TRBJ1-1; 7 bases match TRBD1. CDR3 size: 12 residues. Unmatched junction bases numbered 4, after V lost 6 bases and J lost 6 bases. The CDR3 coding sequence is TGTGCCAGCAGCCTAGGGACAGCTGAAGCTTTCTTT. The encoded protein is CASSLGTAEAFF.

The V gene is TRBV7-9, the J gene TRBJ2-7, with 7 bases lining up with TRBD1. The CDR3 covers 15 residues. V lost 3 bases and J lost 1; bases outside the gene matches: 6. The germline V gene has CDR1 SEHNR and CDR2 FQNEAQ (reference sequence). Written as DNA, the CDR3 is TGTGCCAGCAGCTTTGGGGCAGGGGGTTCCTACGAGCAGTACTTC. Its protein is CASSFGAGGSYEQYF.

The count of this clone is one. The chain carries TRBV7-2 and TRBJ1-1; the match to TRBD1 covers 7 bases. J gave up 1 base and V 5 bases, and 7 bases lay outside the gene matches. The CDR3 length is 15 residues. Germline V gene data show CDR1 as SGHTA and CDR2 as FQGNSA. The CDR3 sequence: CASSRLGQRNTEAFF. Here the CDR3 DNA reads TGTGCCAGCAGCCGCTTGGGACAGAGGAACACTGAAGCTTTCTTT.